The 17 T cell receptor beta chains given below trace back to one sample, sequenced in a study of T-cell memory formation after mild COVID-19. MiXCR was run by TCRdb on the 5' RACE reads, yielding one entry per CDR3 protein. The profile shows 550,000 to 600,000 distinct CDR3 sequences, approximately 15% of them singletons. The specimen was PBMCs or a T cell subset sorted from them (not recorded which). Receptors were obtained from an adult woman who had mild COVID-19 (a few samples of this study predate the infection). Cell type and time point are not known.

The V call is TRBV15, the J call TRBJ2-3, with D unresolved. V gave up 0 bases and J gave up 2 bases, with 3 bases separating them. The CDR3 spans 13 residues. Germline V CDR1 and CDR2: LNHNV, YYDKDF (reference sequence). CDR3 residues: CATSRDHTDTQYF. CDR3 in DNA: TGTGCCACCAGCAGAGATCACACAGATACGCAGTATTTT.

The chain is built from TRBV15 and TRBJ2-5, with 12 positions matching TRBD2. The CDR3 runs to 16 residues. After removal of 0 bases from V and 2 bases from J, the junction contained 1 base not matched to a gene. Per germline, CDR1 LNHNV and CDR2 YYDKDF (reference sequence). The CDR3 is CATSRDGLAGQETQYF. CDR3 coding DNA: TGTGCCACCAGCAGAGACGGACTAGCGGGGCAAGAGACCCAGTACTTC.

A few counts support this clonotype. The gene calls are TRBV11-2 and TRBJ1-5; 7 nucleotides line up with TRBD1. Germline V lookup: CDR1 SGHAT, CDR2 FQNNGV. Losses at the gene ends were 2 bases for V and 8 bases for J; bases not matched to a gene: 9. This CDR3 contains 15 residues. The CDR3 DNA reads as TGTGCCAGCAGCTTAAGGGGGCAGGGGCGGGAGCCCCAGCATTTT. It yields the protein CASSLRGQGREPQHF.

This clonotype has at least ten counts. J is TRBJ2-4 and V is TRBV5-1; D remains ambiguous. Germline lookup yields CDR1 SGHRS and CDR2 YFSETQ. The CDR3 extends over 14 amino acids. V lost 0 bases to trimming and J lost 1 base, with 5 bases between them. The CDR3 DNA reads TGCGCCAGCAGCTTGGATTTGGCCAAAAACATTCAGTACTTC. It codes for CASSLDLAKNIQYF.

This chain links TRBV5-6 with TRBJ2-5; 8 bases agree with TRBD1. Losses at the gene ends were 4 bases for V and 5 bases for J; bases not matched to a gene: 7. CDR1 and CDR2 from the germline V gene are SGHDT and YYEEEE. The CDR3 loop spans 14 amino acids. CDR3 amino acids: CASSRAGGIETQYF. The DNA for the CDR3 is TGTGCCAGCAGCCGTGCAGGGGGCATTGAGACCCAGTACTTC.

This clonotype was counted a few times. This chain uses TRBV6-6 with TRBJ1-1; 7 bases are a match to TRBD1. Germline V gives CDR1 MNHNY, CDR2 SVGAGI (reference sequence). The CDR3 contains 15 residues. The ends lost 5 bases at V and 1 base at J; junction bases unmatched: 7. The CDR3 DNA is TGTGCCAGCAGTATACCGGGACAGAGGAACACTGAAGCTTTCTTT. Its protein product is CASSIPGQRNTEAFF.

The chain combines TRBV4-1 with TRBJ2-7; 7 bases are shared with TRBD1. The CDR3 covers 18 residues. V lost 0 bases to trimming and J lost 0 bases; unmatched junction nucleotides: 11. The germline V gene encodes CDR1 MGHRA and CDR2 YSYEKL. CDR3 loop: CASSQDPPGQVSSYEQYF. CDR3 DNA: TGCGCCAGCAGCCAAGATCCCCCTGGACAGGTTAGCTCCTACGAGCAGTACTTC.

This clonotype was observed a few times. The chain recombines TRBV5-4 with TRBJ2-1, with a tentative D call TRBD1 (6 bases). The V gene lost 3 bases and the J gene lost 9 bases, with 19 bases spanning the gap. CDR1 and CDR2 from the germline V gene are SGHNT and YYREEE (reference sequence). The CDR3 has 15 residues. DNA of the CDR3: TGTGCCAGCAGCTCCTCGGACAGTGGACGCAGTGAGCAGTTCTTC. Translation: CASSSSDSGRSEQFF. The full variable domain, its missing parts supplied by reference TRBV5-4 and TRBJ2-1, is ETGVTQSPTHLIKTRGQQVTLRCSSQSGHNTVSWYQQALGQGPQFIFQYYREEENGRGNFPPRFSGLQFPNYSSELNVNALELDDSALYLCASSSSDSGRSEQFFGPGTRLTVL.

This clonotype showed up just a few times. V and J are TRBV20-1 and TRBJ1-2; possible D gene TRBD1, 5 bases. Germline lookup yields CDR1 DFQATT and CDR2 SNEGSKA (reference sequence). The CDR3 covers 14 residues. The V and J ends lost 3 bases and 6 bases respectively, with 17 bases between them. The CDR3 protein is CSARARRGPDGYTF. In nucleotides, the CDR3 is TGCAGTGCTAGGGCACGCCGGGGCCCTGATGGCTACACCTTC.

The V gene is TRBV6-1, the J gene TRBJ2-7; D is uncertain. Between the trimmed V and J ends, which lost 7 bases and 4 bases, there was a span of 8 bases. Germline V gives CDR1 MNHNS, CDR2 SASEGT. This CDR3 is 11 amino acids long. The CDR3 DNA sequence: TGTGCCAGCAACGAACGATACGAGCAGTACTTC. It yields the protein CASNERYEQYF.

This clonotype has just a few counts. The chain links TRBV6-5 to TRBJ1-6, with TRBD1 matching over 8 bases. Trimming took 6 bases from V and 6 from J; bases not matched to a gene: 4. This CDR3 contains 14 residues. Germline loops: CDR1 MNHEY, CDR2 SVGAGI. CDR3 coding DNA: TGTGCCAGCAGAAGAGACAGGGGTAATTCACCCCTCCACTTT. Amino acids: CASRRDRGNSPLHF.

V is TRBV24-1 and J is TRBJ2-5, with D perhaps TRBD2 (6 bases). Trimming cost V 7 bases and J 2 bases, with 13 bases left between them. Germline-derived CDR1 and CDR2 are KGHDR and SFDVKD. The length of the CDR3 is 14 residues. CDR3 sequence (DNA): TGTGCCACCAGGGTTGGGGGGAATCAAGAGACCCAGTACTTC. Its protein is CATRVGGNQETQYF.

V is TRBV6-5 and J is TRBJ2-7, with a possible D match to TRBD2 (5 bases). CDR1 MNHEY and CDR2 SVGAGI come from the germline V gene. V shed 0 bases and J shed 2 bases, with 11 bases lying between them. This CDR3 has 15 residues. CDR3 residues: CASSYSRGSAYEQYF. The CDR3 nucleotides are TGTGCCAGCAGTTACTCGAGAGGGAGCGCCTACGAGCAGTACTTC.

The V and J genes are TRBV30 and TRBJ1-5; no clear D. CDR1 and CDR2 from the germline V gene are GTSNPN and SVGIG (reference sequence). Trimming removed 2 bases at V and 2 bases at J, with 4 bases between. This CDR3 comprises 12 residues. The CDR3 nucleotides read TGTGCCTGGAGTAAGGGCAATCAGCCCCAGCATTTT. Its protein is CAWSKGNQPQHF.

This sequence joins TRBV10-3 and TRBJ2-7; 7 positions agree with TRBD1. Germline loops: CDR1 ENHRY, CDR2 SYGVKD. With 2 bases clipped from V and 1 base from J, the junction kept 14 bases outside the gene matches. This CDR3 is built from 18 residues. The CDR3 sequence is CAISENLPDRARSYEQYF. The CDR3 DNA reads as TGTGCCATCAGTGAGAACCTTCCTGACAGGGCGCGATCCTACGAGCAGTACTTC.

This clonotype was detected only a few times. One end of the junction is discordant with germline, which a read error may explain. This chain uses TRBV15 with TRBJ2-6; D call uncertain. Per the germline V gene, CDR1 is LNHNV and CDR2 is YYDKDF (reference sequence). This CDR3 region has 13 residues. Here the CDR3 reads CATSGEGANVLTF. CDR3 in DNA: TGTGCCACCAGCGGAGAGGGGGCCAACGTCCTGACTTTC.

This clonotype was observed a few times. V gene TRBV7-8 combines with J gene TRBJ2-7; TRBD1 matches 11 bases. Germline V gene data show CDR1 as SGHVS and CDR2 as FQNEAQ. The CDR3 extends over 16 amino acids. J lost 7 bases, V lost 2 bases, and 10 bases had no gene match. The CDR3 nucleotides are TGTGCCAGCAGCTTAATCAGCGGACAGGGGGCAAGGGAGCAGTACTTC. Protein product: CASSLISGQGAREQYF.